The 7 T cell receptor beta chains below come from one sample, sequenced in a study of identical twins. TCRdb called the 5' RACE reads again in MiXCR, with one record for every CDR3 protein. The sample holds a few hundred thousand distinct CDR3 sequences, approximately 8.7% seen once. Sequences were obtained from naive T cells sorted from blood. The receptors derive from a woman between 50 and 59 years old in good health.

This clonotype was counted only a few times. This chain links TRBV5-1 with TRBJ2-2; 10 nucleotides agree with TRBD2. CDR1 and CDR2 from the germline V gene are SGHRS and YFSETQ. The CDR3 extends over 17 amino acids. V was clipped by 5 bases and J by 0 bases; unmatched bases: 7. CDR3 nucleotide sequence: TGCGCCAGCAGACGGACTAGCGGTTATGCGAACACCGGGGAGCTGTTTTTT. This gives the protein CASRRTSGYANTGELFF.

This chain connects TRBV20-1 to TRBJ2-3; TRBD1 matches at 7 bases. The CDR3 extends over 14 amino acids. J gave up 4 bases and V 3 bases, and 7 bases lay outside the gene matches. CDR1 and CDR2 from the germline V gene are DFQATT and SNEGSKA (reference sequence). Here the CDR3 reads CSARGPTGADTQYF. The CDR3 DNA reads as TGCAGTGCTAGGGGCCCCACAGGGGCAGATACGCAGTATTTT.

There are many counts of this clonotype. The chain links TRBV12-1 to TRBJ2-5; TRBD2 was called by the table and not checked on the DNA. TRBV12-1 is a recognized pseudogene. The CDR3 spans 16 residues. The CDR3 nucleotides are TGTGCCAGCAGCCCGACCGGGCGGGAGGGCCGAGAGACCCAGTACTTC. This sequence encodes CASSPTGREGRETQYF.

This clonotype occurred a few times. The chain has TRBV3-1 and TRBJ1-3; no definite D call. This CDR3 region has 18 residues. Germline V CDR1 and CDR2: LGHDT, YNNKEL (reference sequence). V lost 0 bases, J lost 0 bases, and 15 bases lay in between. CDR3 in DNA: TGTGCCAGCAGCCAAGATCCCAGGCGGGTCAACTCTGGAAACACCATATATTTT. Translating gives CASSQDPRRVNSGNTIYF.

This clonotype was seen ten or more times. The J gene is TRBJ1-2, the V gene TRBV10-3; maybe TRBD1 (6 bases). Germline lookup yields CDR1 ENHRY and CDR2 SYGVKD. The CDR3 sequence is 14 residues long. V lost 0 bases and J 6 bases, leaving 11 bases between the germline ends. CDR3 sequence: CAISESGRGHGYTF. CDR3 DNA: TGTGCCATCAGTGAGTCGGGCAGGGGCCATGGCTACACCTTC.

The CDR3 is CASSEGGPGGPLNQPQHF. In nucleotides, the CDR3 is TGTGCCAGCAGTGAAGGGGGTCCAGGGGGCCCCCTTAATCAGCCCCAGCATTTT. V usage is TRBV2 and J usage is TRBJ1-5; TRBD1 matches at 8 bases. Looked up from germline, CDR1 is SNHLY and CDR2 is FYNNEI. Trimming took 1 base from V and 4 from J; bases not matched to a gene: 12. CDR3 size: 18 residues.

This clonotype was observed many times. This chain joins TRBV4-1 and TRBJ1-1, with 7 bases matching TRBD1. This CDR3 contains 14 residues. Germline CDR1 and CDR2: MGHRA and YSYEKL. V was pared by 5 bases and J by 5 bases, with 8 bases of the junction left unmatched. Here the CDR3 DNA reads TGCGCCAGCAGCAGCGACAGGGTAAATACTGAAGCTTTCTTT. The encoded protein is CASSSDRVNTEAFF.